The 2 T cell receptor beta chains reported below all come from one sample, sequenced in a study of regulatory T cells in long-lasting Graves disease. As to time point: newly diagnosed GD, antithyroid drugs for less than 3 months. From PBMCs, RNA was extracted and then used to make the TCR library. Building the TCR beta libraries relied on iRepertoire HTBI primers, and CDR3 regions underwent Arm-PCR. TCRdb fed the multiplex PCR reads into MiXCR, producing one record per CDR3 protein. The table lists around 250,000 distinct CDR3 sequences, about 20% of them singletons. The sample also formed part of further work on T cells in Graves' hyperthyroidism and ophthalmopathy.

Sequencing was performed on peripheral blood mononuclear cells (PBMCs), taken at new diagnosis, from a patient treated with antithyroid drugs. These receptors were collected from a woman aged 25 to 39 with Graves disease.

This clonotype was seen repeatedly, ten times or more. The rearrangement joins TRBV4-1 to TRBJ2-4; 8 bases agree with TRBD1. CDR3 size: 17 residues. Germline V gene data show CDR1 as MGHRA and CDR2 as YSYEKL. With 0 bases clipped from V and 6 bases from J, the junction kept 10 bases outside the gene matches. The CDR3 DNA reads TGCGCCAGCAGCCAAGATCAAGACAGGGGTGGACCAAACATTCAGTACTTC. Residues: CASSQDQDRGGPNIQYF.

This clonotype was observed a few times. V and J are TRBV20-1 and TRBJ1-2, with 7 bases aligning to TRBD1. J was trimmed by 4 bases and V by 3 bases; bases with no gene match: 5. The CDR3 runs 13 residues. Germline V gives CDR1 DFQATT, CDR2 SNEGSKA (reference sequence). In DNA, the CDR3 is TGCAGTGCTAGTGAAGGGGGCGCCTATGGCTACACCTTC. This sequence encodes CSASEGGAYGYTF.